What follows is one T cell receptor (beta chain) and its context. This specimen belongs to a study of blood T cell repertoires in COVID-19. Study information: PBMCs, B-cell-depleted T cells, or T cells were the source of the cDNA or gDNA that made up the material.

In the original analysis: Estimation of nucleated cell counts relied on the amplification of reference gene primers. Sequencing was performed with immunoSEQ multiplex PCR; in TCRdb, only in-frame clones are kept and a portion is missing. From that table come the V and J calls and clone size; the DNA was used to work out D and trimming. This table holds approximately 160,000 clones, around four fifths found once. V lost 5 bases to trimming and J lost 7 bases, with 11 bases between them. This CDR3 has 12 amino acids. Germline V lookup: CDR1 MDHEN, CDR2 SYDVKM. Individuals drawn from 24 US areas were about 18 to 89 years old.

The sample consisted of PBMCs or T cells enriched from blood (not recorded which). The gene calls are TRBV28 and TRBJ1-1; a weak D match, TRBD1 (5 bases). This clonotype was sampled from a woman between 45 and 60 years old in a cohort exposed to, infected with or recovered from COVID-19 (not recorded which). The CDR3 nucleotides are TGTGCCAGCAGTCCCCGTCAGGGTGAAGCTTTCTTT. It specifies CASSPRQGEAFF.